The sequence of this T cell receptor beta chain was determined in a study of cytomegalovirus exposure and HLA in healthy donors. Trimming removed 5 bases from V and 4 bases from J, with 18 bases in between. This CDR3 contains 16 residues. Germline V lookup: CDR1 MNHEY, CDR2 SMNVEV (reference sequence). The PCR used 60 Vbeta and 13 Jbeta primers. The assay was immunoSEQ multiplex PCR, and TCRdb's table has in-frame clones only and misses some. Of 99,000 or so clones detected, about 83% appear once; the ten largest clones hold approximately 6.1%. The receptor's source is a man younger than 30 in good health and CMV-seronegative. Input material: PBMCs. The rearrangement links TRBV27 to TRBJ1-5, with a weak D call TRBD1 (6 bases). The CDR3: CASSPLDRGGNQPQHF. Written as DNA, the CDR3 is TGTGCCAGCAGTCCTCTGGACAGAGGGGGAAATCAGCCCCAGCATTTT.